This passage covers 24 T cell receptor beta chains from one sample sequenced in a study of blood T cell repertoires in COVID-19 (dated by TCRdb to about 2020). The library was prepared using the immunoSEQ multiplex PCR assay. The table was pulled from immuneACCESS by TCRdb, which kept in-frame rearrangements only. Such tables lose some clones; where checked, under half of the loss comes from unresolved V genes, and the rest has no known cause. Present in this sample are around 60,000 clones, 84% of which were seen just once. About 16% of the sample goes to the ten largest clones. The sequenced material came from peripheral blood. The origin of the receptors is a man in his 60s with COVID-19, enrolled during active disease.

In nucleotides, the CDR3 is TGCGCCAGCAGACCCAGCGGGACATACAATGAGCAGTTCTTC. This gives the protein CASRPSGTYNEQFF. This chain connects TRBV5-1 to TRBJ2-1; D might be TRBD2 (7 bases). The CDR3 runs 14 residues. V dropped 5 bases and J dropped 4 bases, with 13 bases sitting between them. The germline gives CDR1 SGHRS, CDR2 YFSETQ.

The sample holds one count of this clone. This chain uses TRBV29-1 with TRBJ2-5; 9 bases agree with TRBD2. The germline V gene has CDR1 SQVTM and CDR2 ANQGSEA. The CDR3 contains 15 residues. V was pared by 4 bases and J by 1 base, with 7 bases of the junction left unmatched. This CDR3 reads CSVGRLAEVQETQYF. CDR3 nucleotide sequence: TGCAGCGTTGGAAGACTAGCGGAAGTCCAAGAGACCCAGTACTTC.

This chain's CDR3 is CATPSSPGGADTQYF. The CDR3 bases are TGTGCCACCCCCTCAAGCCCCGGGGGGGCAGATACGCAGTATTTT. This sequence joins TRBV7-9 and TRBJ2-3, with 8 nucleotides matching TRBD2. J gave up 4 bases and V 10 bases, and 13 bases lay outside the gene matches. Germline values: CDR1 SEHNR, CDR2 FQNEAQ (reference sequence). The CDR3 totals 15 residues.

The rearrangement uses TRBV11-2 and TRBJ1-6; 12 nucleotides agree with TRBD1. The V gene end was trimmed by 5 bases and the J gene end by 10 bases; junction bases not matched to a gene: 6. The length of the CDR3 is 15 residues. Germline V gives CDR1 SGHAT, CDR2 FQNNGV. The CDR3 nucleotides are TGTGCCAGCAGCACCGGGACAGGGGGCTGGTCACCCCTCCACTTT. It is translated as CASSTGTGGWSPLHF.

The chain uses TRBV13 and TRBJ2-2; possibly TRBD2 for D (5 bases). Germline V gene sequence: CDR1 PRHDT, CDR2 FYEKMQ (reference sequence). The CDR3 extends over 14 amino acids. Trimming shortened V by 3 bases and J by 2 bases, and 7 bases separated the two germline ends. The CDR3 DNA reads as TGTGCCAGCAGCTTCGGGAAAAACACCGGGGAGCTGTTTTTT. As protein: CASSFGKNTGELFF.

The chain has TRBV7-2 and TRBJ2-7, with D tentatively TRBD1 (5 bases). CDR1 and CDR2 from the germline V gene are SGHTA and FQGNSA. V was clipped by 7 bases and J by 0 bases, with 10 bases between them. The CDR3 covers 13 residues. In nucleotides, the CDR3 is TGTGCCAGCAAGAGCAGGGACTCCTACGAGCAGTACTTC. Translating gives CASKSRDSYEQYF. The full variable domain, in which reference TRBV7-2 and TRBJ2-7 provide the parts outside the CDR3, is GAGVSQSPSNKVTEKGKDVELRCDPISGHTALYWYRQSLGQGLEFLIYFQGNSAPDKSGLPSDRFSAERTGGSVSTLTIQRTQQEDSAVYLCASKSRDSYEQYFGPGTRLTVT.

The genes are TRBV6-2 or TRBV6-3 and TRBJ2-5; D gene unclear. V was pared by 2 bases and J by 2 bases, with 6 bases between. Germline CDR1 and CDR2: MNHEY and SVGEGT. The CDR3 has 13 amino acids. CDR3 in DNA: TGTGCCAGCAGTTACACCAGACAAGAGACCCAGTACTTC. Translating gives CASSYTRQETQYF.

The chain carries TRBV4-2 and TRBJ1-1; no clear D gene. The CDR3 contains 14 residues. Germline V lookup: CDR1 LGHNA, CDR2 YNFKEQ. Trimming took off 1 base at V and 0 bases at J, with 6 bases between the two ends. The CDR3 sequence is CASSQVPMNTEAFF. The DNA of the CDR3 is TGTGCCAGCAGCCAAGTTCCCATGAACACTGAAGCTTTCTTT.

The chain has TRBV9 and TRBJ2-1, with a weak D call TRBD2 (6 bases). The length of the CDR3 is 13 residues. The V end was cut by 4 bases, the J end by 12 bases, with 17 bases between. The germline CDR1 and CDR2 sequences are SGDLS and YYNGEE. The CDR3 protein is CASSFRGGSGQFF. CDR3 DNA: TGTGCCAGCAGCTTCCGTGGGGGGAGCGGGCAGTTCTTC.

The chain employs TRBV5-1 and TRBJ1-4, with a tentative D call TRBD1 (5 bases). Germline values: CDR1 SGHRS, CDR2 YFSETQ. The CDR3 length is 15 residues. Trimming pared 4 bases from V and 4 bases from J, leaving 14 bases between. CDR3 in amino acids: CASSPVGARNEKLFF. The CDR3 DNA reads TGCGCCAGCAGCCCCGTAGGGGCCCGTAATGAAAAACTGTTTTTT.

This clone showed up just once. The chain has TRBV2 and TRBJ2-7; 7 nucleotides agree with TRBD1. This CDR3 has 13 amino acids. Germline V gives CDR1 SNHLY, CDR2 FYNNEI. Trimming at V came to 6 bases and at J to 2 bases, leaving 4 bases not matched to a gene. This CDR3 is CASRGDSPYEQYF. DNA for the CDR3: TGTGCCAGCAGGGGGGACAGCCCCTACGAGCAGTACTTC. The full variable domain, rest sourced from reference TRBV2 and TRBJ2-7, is EPEVTQTPSHQVTQMGQEVILRCVPISNHLYFYWYRQILGQKVEFLVSFYNNEISEKSEIFDDQFSVERPDGSNFTLKIRSTKLEDSAMYFCASRGDSPYEQYFGPGTRLTVT.

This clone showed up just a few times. CDR3 sequence (DNA): TGTGCCTGGTCGGGACTAGCGGGAGACAACGAGCAGTACTTC. As protein: CAWSGLAGDNEQYF. The chain couples TRBV30 to TRBJ2-7, with 14 bases fitting TRBD2. Trimming at V came to 5 bases and at J to 5 bases, leaving 5 bases not matched to a gene. CDR3 length: 14 residues. Germline lookup yields CDR1 GTSNPN and CDR2 SVGIG (reference sequence).

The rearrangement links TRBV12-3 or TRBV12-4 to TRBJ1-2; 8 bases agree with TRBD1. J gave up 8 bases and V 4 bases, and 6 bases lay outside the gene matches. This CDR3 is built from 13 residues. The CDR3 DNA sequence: TGTGCCAGCAGTTCTGGACAGGGAGAGGGCTACACCTTC. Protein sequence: CASSSGQGEGYTF.

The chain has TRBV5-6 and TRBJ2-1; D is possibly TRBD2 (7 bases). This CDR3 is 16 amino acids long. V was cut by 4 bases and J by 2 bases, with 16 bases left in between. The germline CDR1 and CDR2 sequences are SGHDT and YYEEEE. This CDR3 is CASSLGRGPPYNEQFF. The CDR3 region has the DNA TGTGCCAGCAGCCTAGGGCGGGGGCCCCCCTACAATGAGCAGTTCTTC. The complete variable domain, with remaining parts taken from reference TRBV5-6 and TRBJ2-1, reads DAGVTQSPTHLIKTRGQQVTLRCSPKSGHDTVSWYQQALGQGPQFIFQYYEEEERQRGNFPDRFSGHQFPNYSSELNVNALLLGDSALYLCASSLGRGPPYNEQFFGPGTRLTVL.

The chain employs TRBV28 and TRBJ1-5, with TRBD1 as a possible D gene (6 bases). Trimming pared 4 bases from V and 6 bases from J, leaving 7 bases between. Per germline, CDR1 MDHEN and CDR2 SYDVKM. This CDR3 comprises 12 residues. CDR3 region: CASSSQGQPQHF. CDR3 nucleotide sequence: TGTGCCAGCAGTTCACAGGGTCAGCCCCAGCATTTT.

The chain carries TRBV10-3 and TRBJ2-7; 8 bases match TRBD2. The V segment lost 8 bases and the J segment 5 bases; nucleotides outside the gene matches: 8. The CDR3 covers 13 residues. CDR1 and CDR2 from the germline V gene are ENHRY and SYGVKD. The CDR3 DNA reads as TGTGCCATCCGGCCGGGAGGGCTCAACGAGCAGTACTTC. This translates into CAIRPGGLNEQYF.

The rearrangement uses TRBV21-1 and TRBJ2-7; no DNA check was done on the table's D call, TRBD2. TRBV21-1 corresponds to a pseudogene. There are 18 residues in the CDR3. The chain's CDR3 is CASSKANQVRPIRGEQYF. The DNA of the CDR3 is TGTGCCAGCAGCAAAGCTAATCAAGTCCGGCCTATAAGAGGGGAGCAGTACTTC.

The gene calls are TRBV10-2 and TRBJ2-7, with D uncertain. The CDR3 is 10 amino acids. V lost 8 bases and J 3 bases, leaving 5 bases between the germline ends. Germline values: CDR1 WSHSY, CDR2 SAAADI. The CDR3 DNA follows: TGCGCCAGCGGCGGCTACGAGCAGTACTTC. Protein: CASGGYEQYF.

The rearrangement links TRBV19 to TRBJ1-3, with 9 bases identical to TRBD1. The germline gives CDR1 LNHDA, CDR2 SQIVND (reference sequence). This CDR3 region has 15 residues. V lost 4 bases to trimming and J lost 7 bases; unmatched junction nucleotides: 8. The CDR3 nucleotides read TGTGCCAGTAGTACCGGACAGGGGTTGGCGAACACCATATATTTT. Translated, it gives CASSTGQGLANTIYF.

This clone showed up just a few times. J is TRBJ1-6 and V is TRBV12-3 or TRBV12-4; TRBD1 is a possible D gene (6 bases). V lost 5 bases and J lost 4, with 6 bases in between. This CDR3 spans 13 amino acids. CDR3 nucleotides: TGTGCCAGCAGTACAGGGTATAATTCACCCCTCCACTTT. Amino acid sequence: CASSTGYNSPLHF.

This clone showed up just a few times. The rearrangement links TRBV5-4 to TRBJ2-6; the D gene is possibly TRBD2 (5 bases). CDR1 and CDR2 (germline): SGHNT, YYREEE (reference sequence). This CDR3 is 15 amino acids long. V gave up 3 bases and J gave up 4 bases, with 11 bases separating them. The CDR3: CASSSSPTGANVLTF. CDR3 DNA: TGTGCCAGCAGCTCTAGCCCCACCGGGGCCAACGTCCTGACTTTC.

The CDR3 loop reads CASSEGTETQYF. The CDR3 DNA reads TGTGCCAGCAGTGAGGGCACGGAGACCCAGTACTTC. The genes are TRBV2 and TRBJ2-5; D is unclear. This CDR3 region has 12 residues. Germline CDR1 SNHLY, CDR2 FYNNEI. The V and J ends lost 3 bases and 5 bases respectively, with 7 bases between them.

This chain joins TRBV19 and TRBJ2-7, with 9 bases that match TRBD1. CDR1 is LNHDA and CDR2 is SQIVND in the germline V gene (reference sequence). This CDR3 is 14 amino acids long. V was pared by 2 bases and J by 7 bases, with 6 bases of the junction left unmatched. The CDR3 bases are TGTGCCAGTAGTATACTCGGGACAGGGCGAGAGCAGTACTTC. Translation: CASSILGTGREQYF.

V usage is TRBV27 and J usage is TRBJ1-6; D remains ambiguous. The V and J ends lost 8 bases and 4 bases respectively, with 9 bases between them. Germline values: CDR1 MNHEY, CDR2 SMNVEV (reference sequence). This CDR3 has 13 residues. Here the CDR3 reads CASGDGYNSPLHF. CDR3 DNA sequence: TGTGCCAGCGGAGACGGATATAATTCACCCCTCCACTTT.